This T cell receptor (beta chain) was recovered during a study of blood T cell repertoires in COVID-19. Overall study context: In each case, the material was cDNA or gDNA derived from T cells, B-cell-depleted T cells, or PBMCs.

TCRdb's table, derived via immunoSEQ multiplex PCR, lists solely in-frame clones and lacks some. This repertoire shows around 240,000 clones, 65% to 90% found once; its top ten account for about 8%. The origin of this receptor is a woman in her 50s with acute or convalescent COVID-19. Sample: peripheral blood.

This CDR3 reads CASSFKANTEAFF. For the CDR3, the DNA is TGTGCCAGCAGTTTCAAAGCGAACACTGAAGCTTTCTTT. The chain links TRBV28 to TRBJ1-1; D gene uncertain. Germline V gene lookup returns CDR1 MDHEN and CDR2 SYDVKM. V lost 3 bases and J 1 base, leaving 6 bases between the germline ends. The CDR3 extends over 13 amino acids.